This T cell receptor beta chain stems from a study of blood T cell repertoires in COVID-19. The wider study: COVID-19 samples, acute and convalescent, were from the United States, Italy and Spain.

Original data processing: Quantification of nucleated cells was approximated via reference gene primer amplification. Libraries were prepared by immunoSEQ multiplex PCR; TCRdb keeps only in-frame clonotypes and omits some of them. The D gene and trimming were derived from the DNA, and the V and J assignments and clone size from that table. This repertoire shows fewer than 250,000 clones, around 83% found once; its top ten account for 7% to 10%. The length of the CDR3 is 15 residues. Per the germline V gene, CDR1 is GTSNPN and CDR2 is SVGIG (reference sequence). Trimming cost V 1 base and J 3 bases, with 16 bases left between them.

This receptor was taken from a woman in her forties or fifties with acute or convalescent COVID-19. Input material: peripheral blood. V usage is TRBV30 and J usage is TRBJ2-7; a possible D gene is TRBD1 (6 bases). The CDR3 DNA sequence: TGTGCCTGGAGTGCTCTAACGACAGGCCACTACGAGCAGTACTTC. Amino acid sequence: CAWSALTTGHYEQYF.